This entry features one T cell receptor beta chain sequence. Its antigen is unidentified. This sample stems from a study of T cell responses to AZD1222 COVID-19 vaccine. General observations from the study: The study reported that nearly half of spike-specific TCRs target unmutated variant regions. Donors were largely white British and mainly female; clonal diversity was possibly underestimated. When two AZD1222 doses had been given, Spike-specific TCR breadth and depth rose. Vaccine-associated CD4 TCRs ranged over spike, dominating at 160-218 and 743-854.

V lost 4 bases, J lost 7 bases, and 10 bases lay in between. This CDR3 region has 12 residues. Some clones are missing from TCRdb's copy, which holds only in-frame ones; the method was immunoSEQ multiplex PCR. Altogether about 120,000 clones are present, around 87% being singletons, with the ten largest covering 8.5% to 12%. The clonotype originates from an adult in good health. The chain carries TRBV12-3 or TRBV12-4 and TRBJ1-2, with no clear D. The sequencing used peripheral blood, collected on day 0 of AZD1222 vaccination. The CDR3 here is CASSSPGGGYTF. The CDR3 nucleotides are TGTGCCAGCAGTTCGCCGGGTGGTGGCTACACCTTC.